This T cell receptor (beta chain) stems from a study of CD4+ T cells in melanoma. This clone was detected once. Its antigen remains unidentified. TCRdb's copy holds only in-frame clones and misses some; the assay was immunoSEQ multiplex PCR. The sample lists some 50,000 clones, 89% seen once, with roughly 12% in the top ten. The CDR3 is made up of 12 amino acids. Germline V gene data show CDR1 as SQVTM and CDR2 as ANQGSEA. Trimming took 6 bases from V and 5 from J, leaving 13 bases between them. Study results and limitations: A reported correlation linked neoantigen-specific CD4+ T cells to CD8+, macrophage and B cell function. Diverse differentiation states were reported for melanoma neoantigen-specific CD4+ T cells.

This receptor was obtained from a human donor with melanoma. The specimen sequenced was peripheral blood. This chain links TRBV29-1 with TRBJ2-5; possibly TRBD2 for D (5 bases). The CDR3 coding sequence is TGCAGCGTCGGGTCGAGAGGGGAGACCCAGTACTTC. Amino acids: CSVGSRGETQYF.